This TCR beta chain was sequenced during a study of T-cell memory formation after mild COVID-19. Each CDR3 protein gets one entry after TCRdb re-called the 5' RACE reads with MiXCR. This sample has a few hundred thousand distinct CDR3 sequences; 8% to 11% occur once, and the top ten carry less than 4%. This clonotype was counted a few times. V was clipped by 7 bases and J by 2 bases, with 13 bases between them. Germline V gene sequence: CDR1 LNHDA, CDR2 SQIVND (reference sequence). The CDR3 covers 14 residues. This clonotype was obtained from a man in his late teens or twenties who had mild COVID-19 (a few samples of this study predate the infection). Cell type and time point are not known. V gene TRBV19 combines with J gene TRBJ2-3; D might be TRBD2 (5 bases). Sequencing was performed on PBMCs or a T cell subset sorted from them (not recorded which). The CDR3 loop is CASNLAINTDTQYF. In nucleotides, the CDR3 is TGTGCCAGTAATCTAGCCATAAACACAGATACGCAGTATTTT. The full variable domain, rest sourced from reference TRBV19 and TRBJ2-3, is DGGITQSPKYLFRKEGQNVTLSCEQNLNHDAMYWYRQDPGQGLRLIYYSQIVNDFQKGDIAEGYSVSREKKESFPLTVTSAQKNPTAFYLCASNLAINTDTQYFGPGTRLTVL.